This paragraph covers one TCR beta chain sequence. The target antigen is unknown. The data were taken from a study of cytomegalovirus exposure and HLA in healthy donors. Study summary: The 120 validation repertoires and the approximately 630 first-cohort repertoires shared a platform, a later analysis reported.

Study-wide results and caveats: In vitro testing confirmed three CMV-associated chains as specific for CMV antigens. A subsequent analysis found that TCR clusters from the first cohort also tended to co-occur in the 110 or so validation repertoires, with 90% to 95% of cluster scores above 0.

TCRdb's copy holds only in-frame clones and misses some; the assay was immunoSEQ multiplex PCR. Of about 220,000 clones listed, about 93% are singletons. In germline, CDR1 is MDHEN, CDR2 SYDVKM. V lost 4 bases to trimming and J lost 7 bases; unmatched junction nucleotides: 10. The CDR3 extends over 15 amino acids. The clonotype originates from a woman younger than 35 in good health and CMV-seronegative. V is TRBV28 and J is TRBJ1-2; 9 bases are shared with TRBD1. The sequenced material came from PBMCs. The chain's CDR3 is CASSYGQGSFSGYTF. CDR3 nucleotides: TGTGCCAGCAGTTACGGACAGGGGAGTTTTTCTGGCTACACCTTC.